These 15 T cell receptor beta chains originate from one sample sequenced in a study of identical twins (dated by TCRdb to 2015 to 2016). Library prep was done by 5' RACE. The sample was run on an Illumina HiSeq 2000. TCRdb ran its own pipeline on the public reads, namely fastp trimming at Q25 and MiXCR clone calling, and kept in-frame beta chains. Merged by CDR3 protein, the rows form single entries marked with the most common genes and DNA. This sample holds about 240,000 distinct CDR3 sequences; roughly a tenth were observed only once. In total, the top ten clones hold approximately 11% of the sample. The sequencing sample was made of memory T cells sorted from blood. The cell subset or site tag for this specimen amounts to: CD45RO+ enriched T cells. These receptor sequences come from a man aged 45-65 years in good health.

This clonotype was seen ten or more times. The chain links TRBV29-1 to TRBJ1-2, with D perhaps TRBD1 (5 bases). CDR1 and CDR2 from the germline V gene are SQVTM and ANQGSEA. This CDR3 region has 14 residues. Trimming pared 4 bases from V and 8 bases from J, leaving 20 bases between. CDR3 DNA sequence: TGCAGCGTTGGAGGTACCCAGGGAATGGGCGGCTACACCTTC. Its translation is CSVGGTQGMGGYTF. Full variable domain (remainder filled in from reference TRBV29-1 and TRBJ1-2): SAVISQKPSRDICQRGTSLTIQCQVDSQVTMMFWYRQQPGQSLTLIATANQGSEATYESGFVIDKFPISRPNLTFSTLTVSNMSPEDSSIYLCSVGGTQGMGGYTFGSGTRLTVV.

This clonotype was found many times. The gene calls are TRBV28 and TRBJ2-1; D may be TRBD1 (6 bases). This CDR3 contains 15 residues. CDR1 and CDR2 from the germline V gene are MDHEN and SYDVKM. V lost 6 bases, J lost 3 bases, and 15 bases lay in between. The CDR3, as DNA: TGTGCCAGCAGGATACTCGGGACAAACTACAATGAGCAGTTCTTC. This translates into CASRILGTNYNEQFF.

V is TRBV7-9 and J is TRBJ1-6; 7 positions agree with TRBD1. CDR3 length: 16 residues. Germline values: CDR1 SEHNR, CDR2 FQNEAQ (reference sequence). Trimming removed 4 bases from V and 5 bases from J; junction bases left unmatched: 8. CDR3 sequence (DNA): TGTGCCAGCAGCTCCATACAGGGGAGCAATAATTCACCCCTCCACTTT. The encoded protein is CASSSIQGSNNSPLHF.

The gene calls are TRBV7-9 and TRBJ2-7; 7 nucleotides line up with TRBD1. The germline CDR1 and CDR2 sequences are SEHNR and FQNEAQ (reference sequence). The CDR3 has 15 amino acids. V dropped 5 bases and J dropped 4; count of bases not matched to a gene: 11. CDR3 residues: CASSHDRDDGYEQYF. The CDR3 coding sequence is TGTGCCAGCAGCCACGACAGGGATGATGGGTACGAGCAGTACTTC.

This clonotype was observed at least ten times. This chain joins TRBV6-2 or TRBV6-3 and TRBJ1-5, with TRBD1 as a possible D gene (5 bases). V was shortened by 4 bases and J by 7 bases, with 14 bases between the two germline ends. Per germline, CDR1 MNHEY and CDR2 SVGEGT. The CDR3 has 14 amino acids. The CDR3, as DNA: TGTGCCAGCAGTTCCCTAGGGGTTGAGCAGCCCCAGCATTTT. Translation: CASSSLGVEQPQHF.

A few counts support this clonotype. The chain combines TRBV5-1 with TRBJ1-2, with D hard to call. Germline CDR1 and CDR2: SGHRS and YFSETQ. The CDR3 is 14 amino acids. With 4 bases removed from V and 7 bases from J, the gap between germline ends came to 17 bases. For the CDR3, the DNA is TGCGCCAGCAGCCCCCATGGAGGGTTCAGTGGCTACACCTTC. It encodes CASSPHGGFSGYTF.

The chain joins TRBV6-2 or TRBV6-3 to TRBJ2-1; 8 positions match TRBD2. Germline trimming cut 2 bases from V and 9 bases from J; bases unmatched to any gene: 15. Germline assignment: CDR1 MNHEY and CDR2 SVGEGT. This CDR3 region has 17 residues. The CDR3 sequence: CASSYVRTSPLNSEQFF. The DNA for the CDR3 is TGTGCCAGCAGTTACGTTCGGACTAGCCCCTTGAACAGTGAGCAGTTCTTC.

The V and J genes are TRBV7-2 and TRBJ2-5, with 9 bases that match TRBD1. Germline assignment: CDR1 SGHTA and CDR2 FQGNSA. There are 17 residues in the CDR3. The junction had 12 bases not matched to a gene; V was cut back by 2 bases and J by 5 bases. The CDR3 is CASSLTSGLGQGETQYF. The CDR3 DNA sequence: TGTGCCAGCAGCTTAACCTCCGGACTAGGACAGGGGGAGACCCAGTACTTC.

Many counts were recorded for this clonotype. The gene calls are TRBV3-1 and TRBJ1-1, with D possibly matching TRBD1 (6 bases). V gave up 1 base and J gave up 5 bases, with 11 bases separating them. The CDR3 is 14 amino acids. Looked up from germline, CDR1 is LGHDT and CDR2 is YNNKEL (reference sequence). The CDR3: CASSQVQGRTEAFF. In nucleotides, the CDR3 is TGTGCCAGCAGCCAAGTACAGGGAAGGACTGAAGCTTTCTTT. The entire variable domain, with the rest obtained from reference TRBV3-1 and TRBJ1-1, is as follows: DTAVSQTPKYLVTQMGNDKSIKCEQNLGHDTMYWYKQDSKKFLKIMFSYNNKELIINETVPNRFSPKSPDKAHLNLHINSLELGDSAVYFCASSQVQGRTEAFFGQGTRLTVV.

This clonotype has at least ten counts. The chain employs TRBV20-1 and TRBJ1-2, with unresolved D. The CDR3 is 13 residues long. Between the trimmed V and J ends, which lost 7 bases and 7 bases, there was a span of 19 bases. CDR1 and CDR2 from the germline V gene are DFQATT and SNEGSKA (reference sequence). CDR3 in amino acids: CSGEDRLLGGYTF. The DNA for the CDR3 is TGCAGTGGGGAGGATAGGTTATTGGGTGGCTACACCTTC.

The chain recombines TRBV6-6 with TRBJ2-3, with D hard to call. The germline V gene has CDR1 MNHNY and CDR2 SVGAGI (reference sequence). V was trimmed by 7 bases and J by 7 bases, leaving 9 bases between them. The CDR3 spans 11 residues. CDR3 residues: CASNVGNTQYF. Written as DNA, the CDR3 is TGTGCCAGCAATGTTGGTAATACGCAGTATTTT.

This clonotype has at least ten counts. This chain connects TRBV5-1 to TRBJ2-5, with D maybe TRBD1 (6 bases). The V end was cut by 1 base, the J end by 2 bases, with 12 bases between. Germline values: CDR1 SGHRS, CDR2 YFSETQ. The CDR3 has 15 amino acids. In nucleotides, the CDR3 is TGCGCCAGCAGCTTGTCCGGGACAACTCAAGAGACCCAGTACTTC. Amino acids: CASSLSGTTQETQYF. The whole variable domain, filled in from reference TRBV5-1 and TRBJ2-5, reads KAGVTQTPRYLIKTRGQQVTLSCSPISGHRSVSWYQQTPGQGLQFLFEYFSETQRNKGNFPGRFSGRQFSNSRSEMNVSTLELGDSALYLCASSLSGTTQETQYFGPGTRLLVL.

This clonotype was recorded many times. The V gene is TRBV7-2, the J gene TRBJ2-1; 10 nucleotides align to TRBD2. CDR1 and CDR2 from the germline V gene are SGHTA and FQGNSA. The CDR3 runs 15 residues. The ends lost 3 bases at V and 3 bases at J; junction bases unmatched: 2. Here the CDR3 DNA reads TGTGCCAGCAGCTTCAGGACTAGCGGCTACAATGAGCAGTTCTTC. Its translation: CASSFRTSGYNEQFF.

This clonotype was seen repeatedly, ten times or more. This chain uses TRBV11-1 with TRBJ2-3; no reliable D call. V was trimmed by 3 bases and J by 0 bases, leaving 7 bases between them. The CDR3 is made up of 14 amino acids. The V gene's germline CDR1 is SGHAT and CDR2 FQDESV (reference sequence). The CDR3 sequence: CASSFGRSTDTQYF. DNA of the CDR3: TGTGCCAGCAGCTTCGGTAGGAGCACAGATACGCAGTATTTT.

Ten or more counts support this clonotype. This chain joins TRBV7-2 and TRBJ2-3, with a weak D call TRBD2 (7 bases). V was pared by 3 bases and J by 6 bases, with 19 bases between. The germline V gene has CDR1 SGHTA and CDR2 FQGNSA. There are 16 residues in the CDR3. The CDR3 loop is CASSLLTGRGSDTQYF. The CDR3 DNA reads TGTGCCAGCAGCTTGCTGACGGGGAGGGGGTCGGATACGCAGTATTTT.